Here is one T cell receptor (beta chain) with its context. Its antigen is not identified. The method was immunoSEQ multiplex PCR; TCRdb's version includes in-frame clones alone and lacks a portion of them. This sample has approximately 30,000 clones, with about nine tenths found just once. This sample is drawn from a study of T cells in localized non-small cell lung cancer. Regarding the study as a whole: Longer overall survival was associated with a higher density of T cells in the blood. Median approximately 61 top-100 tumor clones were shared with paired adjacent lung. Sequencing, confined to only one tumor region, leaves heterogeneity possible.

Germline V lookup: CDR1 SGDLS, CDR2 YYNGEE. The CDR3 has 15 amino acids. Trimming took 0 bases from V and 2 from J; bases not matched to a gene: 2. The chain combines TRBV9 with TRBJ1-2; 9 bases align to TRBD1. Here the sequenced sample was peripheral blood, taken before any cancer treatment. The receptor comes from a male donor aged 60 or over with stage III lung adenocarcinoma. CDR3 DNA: TGTGCCAGCAGCGTAGAGGGACAGGGCAACTATGGCTACACCTTC. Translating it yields CASSVEGQGNYGYTF.